The sequence of this T cell receptor beta chain was determined in a study of blood T cell repertoires in COVID-19. The wider study: Samples taken during acute and convalescent COVID-19 were collected in the United States, Italy and Spain. Nucleic acid was either cDNA or gDNA, and it came from T cells, B-cell-depleted T cells, or PBMCs.

Original processing methods: By means of reference gene primer amplification, nucleated cell counts were estimated. Using immunoSEQ multiplex PCR, the repertoire was profiled, and TCRdb retains in-frame clones only, with some absent. V, J and clone size were drawn from that table, and D and trimming were deduced from the DNA. The table has roughly 32,000 clones, almost 90% seen once. V dropped 5 bases and J dropped 4 bases, with 15 bases sitting between them. Germline values: CDR1 SGHRS, CDR2 YFSETQ. This CDR3 region has 14 residues. This clone has a single count. This TCR derives from a human donor in a cohort sampled during active COVID-19. Sequencing input: peripheral blood. The rearrangement joins TRBV5-1 to TRBJ1-1; D is possibly TRBD1 (6 bases). As DNA, the CDR3 is TGCGCCAGCAGATCCGATACAGGGCTCACTGAAGCTTTCTTT. Translating it yields CASRSDTGLTEAFF.